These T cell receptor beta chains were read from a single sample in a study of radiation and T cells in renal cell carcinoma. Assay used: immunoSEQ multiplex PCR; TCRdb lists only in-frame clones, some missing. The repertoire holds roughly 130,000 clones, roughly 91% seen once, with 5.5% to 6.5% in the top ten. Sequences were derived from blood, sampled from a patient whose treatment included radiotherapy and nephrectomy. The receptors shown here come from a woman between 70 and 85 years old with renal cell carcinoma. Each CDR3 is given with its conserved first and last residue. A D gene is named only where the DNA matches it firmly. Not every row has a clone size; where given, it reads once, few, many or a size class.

cdr3_nt: TGTGCCAGCAGTTCGGGACTCAATCAGCCCCAGCATTTT
cdr3_aa: CASSSGLNQPQHF
clone_size: -
v_call: TRBV6-1
d_call: -
j_call: TRBJ1-5

cdr3_nt: TGTGCCAGCAGCGCAATACTAGCGGGGGGGCCTGGATTCTTC
cdr3_aa: CASSAILAGGPGFF
clone_size: -
v_call: TRBV5-5
d_call: TRBD2
j_call: TRBJ2-1

cdr3_nt: TGTGCCAGCTCCCCGACACAGGGTCACACTGAAGCTTTCTTT
cdr3_aa: CASSPTQGHTEAFF
clone_size: few
v_call: TRBV18
d_call: -
j_call: TRBJ1-1

cdr3_nt: TGTGCCAGTAGTATCGCGGCGGCTGGGGCAGATACGCAGTATTTT
cdr3_aa: CASSIAAAGADTQYF
clone_size: -
v_call: TRBV19
d_call: -
j_call: TRBJ2-3

cdr3_nt: TGTGCCGCCGCCGGGAATAATTACGGAGAGCAGTACTTC
cdr3_aa: CAAAGNNYGEQYF
clone_size: -
v_call: TRBV30
d_call: -
j_call: TRBJ2-7

cdr3_nt: TGCGCCAGCAGCTTGAGCAGGACAGACTACGAGCAGTACTTC
cdr3_aa: CASSLSRTDYEQYF
clone_size: -
v_call: TRBV5-1
d_call: -
j_call: TRBJ2-7

cdr3_nt: TGCGCCAGCAGCTTGGTTTTGCGTGATGGTGGCTACACCTTC
cdr3_aa: CASSLVLRDGGYTF
clone_size: -
v_call: TRBV5-1
d_call: -
j_call: TRBJ1-2

cdr3_nt: TGCGCCAGCAGCTTGGAGGGATGGGCTACCCAAGAGACCCAGTACTTC
cdr3_aa: CASSLEGWATQETQYF
clone_size: -
v_call: TRBV5-1
d_call: -
j_call: TRBJ2-5

cdr3_nt: TGTGCCAGCAGCTTGGCCCAGGGAGGAGTTTCACCCCTCCACTTT
cdr3_aa: CASSLAQGGVSPLHF
clone_size: few
v_call: TRBV5-5
d_call: -
j_call: TRBJ1-6

cdr3_nt: TGTGCCTGGAGTGTAAGAGGGGGCTCTTCCTACGAGCAGTACTTC
cdr3_aa: CAWSVRGGSSYEQYF
clone_size: -
v_call: TRBV30
d_call: TRBD1
j_call: TRBJ2-7

cdr3_nt: TGCGCCAGCGGGTCCCCGGGACAGGGAGGTCAGCCCCAGCATTTT
cdr3_aa: CASGSPGQGGQPQHF
clone_size: -
v_call: TRBV4-1
d_call: TRBD1
j_call: TRBJ1-5

cdr3_nt: TGCGCCAGCAGCCCGGCCGGACAGGGGTCCAAAAACATTCAGTACTTC
cdr3_aa: CASSPAGQGSKNIQYF
clone_size: -
v_call: TRBV5-1
d_call: TRBD1
j_call: TRBJ2-4

cdr3_nt: TGCGCCAGCAGCTTTACGGGGGGGGACACTGAAGCTTTCTTT
cdr3_aa: CASSFTGGDTEAFF
clone_size: few
v_call: TRBV4-1
d_call: -
j_call: TRBJ1-1

cdr3_nt: TGTGCCAGCAGCGTTGACAGCTCCTACGAGCAGTACTTC
cdr3_aa: CASSVDSSYEQYF
clone_size: once
v_call: TRBV9
d_call: -
j_call: TRBJ2-7

cdr3_nt: TGTGCCTGGAGTGTGGGACTCTATGGCTACACCTTC
cdr3_aa: CAWSVGLYGYTF
clone_size: -
v_call: TRBV30
d_call: -
j_call: TRBJ1-2

cdr3_nt: TGTGCCAGCAGCTTGGGGGGAAGGAATCAGCCCCAGCATTTT
cdr3_aa: CASSLGGRNQPQHF
clone_size: few
v_call: TRBV7-8
d_call: -
j_call: TRBJ1-5

cdr3_nt: TGTGCCAGCAGTGAAGCGGGAAGAAGCACCGGGGAGCTGTTTTTT
cdr3_aa: CASSEAGRSTGELFF
clone_size: -
v_call: TRBV2
d_call: -
j_call: TRBJ2-2

cdr3_nt: TGTGCCAGTACGTTCTTAACAGGGACGGGCAGCAATCAGCCCCAGCATTTT
cdr3_aa: CASTFLTGTGSNQPQHF
clone_size: -
v_call: TRBV19
d_call: -
j_call: TRBJ1-5

cdr3_nt: TGTGCCAGCAGCCCCTTTTCGGGGACCTACAATGAGCAGTTCTTC
cdr3_aa: CASSPFSGTYNEQFF
clone_size: -
v_call: TRBV11-2
d_call: -
j_call: TRBJ2-1

cdr3_nt: TGTGCCAGCAGCCGTGGGGGGAGCTCCTATAATTCACCCCTCCACTTT
cdr3_aa: CASSRGGSSYNSPLHF
clone_size: -
v_call: TRBV7-9
d_call: -
j_call: TRBJ1-6

cdr3_nt: TGCGCCAGCAGCTTTAAGATGAACACTGAAGCTTTCTTT
cdr3_aa: CASSFKMNTEAFF
clone_size: -
v_call: TRBV5-1
d_call: -
j_call: TRBJ1-1

cdr3_nt: TGCGCCAGCAGCCTAAATATGGGGGGCCCTTCAGAGACCCAGTACTTC
cdr3_aa: CASSLNMGGPSETQYF
clone_size: -
v_call: TRBV5-1
d_call: -
j_call: TRBJ2-5

cdr3_nt: TGCGCCAGCAGCCAAGTCCCAGGGGGCAATGGCTACACCTTC
cdr3_aa: CASSQVPGGNGYTF
clone_size: -
v_call: TRBV4-1
d_call: TRBD1
j_call: TRBJ1-2

cdr3_nt: TGTGCCAGCAGCCGCCCAGAGGGACAGACATACACCATATATTTT
cdr3_aa: CASSRPEGQTYTIYF
clone_size: -
v_call: TRBV4-2
d_call: TRBD1
j_call: TRBJ1-3

cdr3_nt: TGTGCCAGCAGCTTAGTTACAGGGGCCCCTGGCGGCTACACCTTC
cdr3_aa: CASSLVTGAPGGYTF
clone_size: -
v_call: TRBV11-3
d_call: TRBD1
j_call: TRBJ1-2

cdr3_nt: TGTGCCAGCAGCTTAGAAGGAGGGGGGATGACCGGGGAGCTGTTTTTT
cdr3_aa: CASSLEGGGMTGELFF
clone_size: -
v_call: TRBV7-6
d_call: -
j_call: TRBJ2-2

cdr3_nt: TGTGCCAGCAGCAGACAGGGGAACGGGGCCAACGTCCTGACTTTC
cdr3_aa: CASSRQGNGANVLTF
clone_size: -
v_call: TRBV7-2
d_call: TRBD1
j_call: TRBJ2-6

cdr3_nt: TGTGCCAGCAGCTTAGGGACCGCTGGCGCAGATACGCAGTATTTT
cdr3_aa: CASSLGTAGADTQYF
clone_size: -
v_call: TRBV13
d_call: -
j_call: TRBJ2-3

cdr3_nt: TGTGCCAGCAGCTTCGGGCGGGGGGAGGCCAAAAACATTCAGTACTTC
cdr3_aa: CASSFGRGEAKNIQYF
clone_size: -
v_call: TRBV11-3
d_call: TRBD2
j_call: TRBJ2-4

cdr3_nt: TGTGCCAGCAGCCGCGTCGCGTCTGGAAACACCATATATTTT
cdr3_aa: CASSRVASGNTIYF
clone_size: -
v_call: TRBV6-5
d_call: -
j_call: TRBJ1-3

cdr3_nt: TGTGCCAGCCGAAGGACAGGGTTGGACGAGCAGTACTTC
cdr3_aa: CASRRTGLDEQYF
clone_size: -
v_call: TRBV2
d_call: TRBD1
j_call: TRBJ2-7

cdr3_nt: TGTGCCAGCAGTGAAATAGTAGACAGTTCCTACAATGAGCAGTTCTTC
cdr3_aa: CASSEIVDSSYNEQFF
clone_size: -
v_call: TRBV2
d_call: -
j_call: TRBJ2-1

cdr3_nt: TGTGCCAGTAGTAACCCGGGGGGGATTGTGAGAGAGACCCAGTACTTC
cdr3_aa: CASSNPGGIVRETQYF
clone_size: -
v_call: TRBV19
d_call: TRBD2
j_call: TRBJ2-5

cdr3_nt: TGTGCCAGCAGTCCCGCGACAGGGCCGAACACTGAAGCTTTCTTT
cdr3_aa: CASSPATGPNTEAFF
clone_size: -
v_call: TRBV28
d_call: TRBD1
j_call: TRBJ1-1

cdr3_nt: TGTGCCAGCAGTTACCAGACGCCCCGTTCTACTGAAGCTTTCTTT
cdr3_aa: CASSYQTPRSTEAFF
clone_size: -
v_call: TRBV27
d_call: -
j_call: TRBJ1-1

cdr3_nt: TGTGCCAGCAGCCAAGTTCAAGGACAGCTCTATGGCTACACCTTC
cdr3_aa: CASSQVQGQLYGYTF
clone_size: -
v_call: TRBV4-2
d_call: -
j_call: TRBJ1-2

cdr3_nt: TGCGCCAGCAGCTTGGGTTCAGGGAAGAGCAATCAGCCCCAGCATTTT
cdr3_aa: CASSLGSGKSNQPQHF
clone_size: few
v_call: TRBV5-1
d_call: -
j_call: TRBJ1-5